These 2 T cell receptor beta chains came from one sample sequenced in a study of CD8+ T cells in alopecia areata. Sequencing templates came from extracted RNA that was reverse transcribed into cDNA. Repertoires were generated with immunoSEQ multiplex PCR, while TCRdb's copy carries only in-frame clones and drops some. This table has about 270,000 clones, about 60% appearing once. The treatment is: oral pan-JAK inhibitor, 5-10 mg twice daily. This sample comprised CD4+ T cells sorted from blood, obtained at approximately week 52, from a patient treated with tofacitinib. These receptors were obtained from a human donor with alopecia areata.

Points on this clone: This clone may be a read error of a much larger clone one base away. The V gene is TRBV11-1, the J gene TRBJ2-5, with D unresolved. Looked up from germline, CDR1 is SGHAT and CDR2 is FQDESV (reference sequence). V was clipped by 2 bases and J by 3 bases, with 4 bases between them. There are 12 residues in the CDR3. CDR3 in DNA: TGTGCCAGCAGCTTAAGCGAAGAGACCCAGTACTTC. This translates into CASSLSEETQYF.

The genes are TRBV14 and TRBJ2-7; 7 nucleotides match TRBD1. The CDR3 extends over 12 amino acids. Germline values: CDR1 SGHDN, CDR2 FVKESK. Trimming at V came to 5 bases and at J to 4 bases, leaving 2 bases not matched to a gene. CDR3 sequence reads: CASSGTAYEQYF. The CDR3 DNA reads as TGTGCCAGCAGCGGGACAGCTTACGAGCAGTACTTC.